This paragraph reports one T cell receptor beta chain. The data are from a study of blood T cell repertoires in COVID-19. CDR1 is PRHDT, CDR2 FYEKMQ, per germline (reference sequence). This CDR3 is 17 amino acids long. V lost 4 bases and J lost 6, with 21 bases in between. Data came from immunoSEQ multiplex PCR; TCRdb stores just in-frame clones and leaves some out. The sample lists approximately 100,000 clones, about 88% occurring once. The genes are TRBV13 and TRBJ2-2; perhaps TRBD1 as D (6 bases). The sample comprised peripheral blood. The receptor comes from a human donor in a cohort sampled during active COVID-19. The CDR3 region is CASSSLEQGPGPGELFF. The CDR3 DNA reads as TGTGCCAGCAGCTCCCTCGAACAGGGCCCCGGACCCGGGGAGCTGTTTTTT.